The 13 T cell receptor beta chains reported below all come from one sample, sequenced in a study of cytomegalovirus exposure and HLA in healthy donors. The PCR contained 60 Vbeta and 13 Jbeta primers. Measured with immunoSEQ multiplex PCR; TCRdb has only the in-frame clones, and not every one. The table records about 150,000 clones, roughly 76% of them present only once. The sequenced sample consisted of PBMCs. The receptor source for this set is a woman under 40 in good health and CMV-seronegative.

The J gene is TRBJ2-3, the V gene TRBV11-2; D remains unclear. Germline V gives CDR1 SGHAT, CDR2 FQNNGV. Deletions cut 4 bases from V and 1 base from J, with 15 bases between. This CDR3 spans 16 amino acids. The CDR3 bases are TGTGCCAGCAGCTCCGGCGGTTTCTCCCGCACAGATACGCAGTATTTT. This encodes CASSSGGFSRTDTQYF.

The chain joins TRBV29-1 to TRBJ1-2, with D possibly TRBD1 on 5 matching bases. Germline CDR1 SQVTM, CDR2 ANQGSEA. The CDR3 runs to 14 residues. V was trimmed by 4 bases and J by 5 bases, leaving 17 bases between them. The CDR3 loop is CSVGPTDKTYGYTF. The CDR3, as DNA: TGCAGCGTTGGCCCTACGGACAAAACGTATGGCTACACCTTC.

This clone has a handful of counts. The V gene is TRBV15, the J gene TRBJ2-7; TRBD1 might be the D (6 bases). Trimming took 3 bases from V and 6 from J, leaving 12 bases between them. The CDR3 runs 13 residues. Germline-derived CDR1 and CDR2 are LNHNV and YYDKDF (reference sequence). In DNA, the CDR3 is TGTGCCACCAGCAGTGGGGGCCCCCTCGAGCAGTACTTC. The encoded protein is CATSSGGPLEQYF.

This clone was detected only a few times. This chain uses TRBV4-1 with TRBJ1-1, with D unclear. Germline V gives CDR1 MGHRA, CDR2 YSYEKL. With 4 bases removed from V and 8 bases from J, the gap between germline ends came to 11 bases. This CDR3 region has 12 residues. The chain's CDR3 is CASSPRGVEAFF. In DNA form, the CDR3 reads TGCGCCAGCAGCCCCCGCGGGGTCGAAGCTTTCTTT.

This clone occurred a few times. This sequence joins TRBV2 and TRBJ2-7; D gene ambiguous. The V gene lost 7 bases and the J gene lost 4 bases, with 17 bases spanning the gap. This CDR3 contains 14 residues. CDR1 SNHLY and CDR2 FYNNEI come from the germline V gene. DNA for the CDR3: TGTGCCAGCATGAAGCTTAAGTTCAGGTACGAGCAGTACTTC. This translates into CASMKLKFRYEQYF.

V and J are TRBV27 and TRBJ2-5; D perhaps matches TRBD1 (6 bases). The DNA end is a closer match to TRBJ2-7, so the J assignment may be wrong. The CDR3 is 15 amino acids. Germline CDR1 is MNHEY and CDR2 is SMNVEV (reference sequence). For the CDR3, the DNA is TGTGCCAGCACCCCAGGAGGCAGGGGCCCCTACGAGCAGTACTTC. This gives the protein CASTPGGRGPYEQYF.

The chain is built from TRBV2 and TRBJ1-6; 7 bases agree with TRBD1. V lost 7 bases to trimming and J lost 7 bases; unmatched junction nucleotides: 7. The germline V gene has CDR1 SNHLY and CDR2 FYNNEI. CDR3 length equals 14 residues. The DNA for the CDR3 is TGTGCCAGCAATGACAGGGTAGGGAATTCACCCCTCCACTTT. It specifies CASNDRVGNSPLHF.

The CDR3 region has the DNA TGTGCCAGCAGCAAAGTAGCCCGGGGAGACTCTAGAACCTACGAGCAGTACTTC. Protein sequence: CASSKVARGDSRTYEQYF. The chain carries TRBV21-1 and TRBJ2-7; the D segment call TRBD2 is taken from the table without a DNA check. TRBV21-1 is designated a pseudogene. The CDR3 length is 18 residues.

The V call is TRBV10-3, the J call TRBJ2-7, with a possible D match to TRBD1 (6 bases). Trimming pared 10 bases from V and 3 bases from J, leaving 10 bases between. Germline V gene data show CDR1 as ENHRY and CDR2 as SYGVKD. The CDR3 sequence is 11 residues long. CDR3 loop: CATSQGYEQYF. DNA of the CDR3: TGTGCCACCTCACAGGGCTACGAGCAGTACTTC.

The CDR3 spells CASSPGHYSNQPQHF. The CDR3 nucleotides read TGTGCCAGCAGTCCCGGACACTATAGCAATCAGCCCCAGCATTTT. The chain joins TRBV6-5 to TRBJ1-5, with D perhaps matching TRBD1 (5 bases). The CDR3 runs 15 residues. CDR1 MNHEY and CDR2 SVGAGI come from the germline V gene. Trimming took 5 bases from V and 0 from J, leaving 11 bases between them.

The chain has TRBV19 and TRBJ1-6; D may be TRBD1 (6 bases). Germline-derived CDR1 and CDR2 are LNHDA and SQIVND (reference sequence). The CDR3 has 15 amino acids. Trimming removed 4 bases from V and 8 bases from J, with 15 bases in between. The CDR3 DNA is TGTGCCAGTAGTACCCCACAGGGCTTCCATTCACCCCTCCACTTT. Residues: CASSTPQGFHSPLHF.

A few counts support this clone. The chain recombines TRBV28 with TRBJ1-4, with D possibly matching TRBD1 (5 bases). V lost 8 bases, J lost 6 bases, and 13 bases lay in between. The CDR3 is 13 residues long. Germline V gene sequence: CDR1 MDHEN, CDR2 SYDVKM. As DNA, the CDR3 is TGTGCCAGCTTCACAGGTCAAGATGAAAAACTGTTTTTT. It codes for CASFTGQDEKLFF.

The chain has TRBV15 and TRBJ2-3, with D possibly being TRBD2 (6 bases). Germline lookup yields CDR1 LNHNV and CDR2 YYDKDF (reference sequence). The V gene lost 0 bases and the J gene lost 2 bases, with 9 bases spanning the gap. The CDR3 is 15 amino acids. The DNA for the CDR3 is TGTGCCACCAGCAGAGATCGGGGGTTCACAGATACGCAGTATTTT. Translation gives CATSRDRGFTDTQYF.